The source of this TCR beta chain is a study of blood T cell repertoires in COVID-19. Study details: The analysed material was cDNA or gDNA that came from T cells, B-cell-depleted T cells, or PBMCs.

With regard to this clone: One junction end does not reproduce the germline sequence, and a read error may be involved.

In the original workflow: Scientists estimated how many nucleated cells there were by amplifying reference gene primers. TCRdb's copy holds only in-frame clones and misses some; the assay was immunoSEQ multiplex PCR. V and J calls and clone size come straight from that table; D and trimming were deduced from the DNA. The data contain hundreds of thousands of clones, about 80% of them seen just once; the ten biggest clones take up around 3.4%. The CDR3 is 12 amino acids. CDR1 and CDR2 (germline): LGHDT, YNNKEL (reference sequence). This receptor was obtained from a woman of 80 years or more with acute or convalescent COVID-19. Sequenced material: peripheral blood. The chain uses TRBV3-1 (or the pseudogene TRBV3-2) and TRBJ2-7; TRBD2 matches 8 bases. CDR3: CASSQVGLVSPF. CDR3 sequence (DNA): TGTGCCAGCAGCCAAGTGGGACTAGTCTCCCCGTTC.